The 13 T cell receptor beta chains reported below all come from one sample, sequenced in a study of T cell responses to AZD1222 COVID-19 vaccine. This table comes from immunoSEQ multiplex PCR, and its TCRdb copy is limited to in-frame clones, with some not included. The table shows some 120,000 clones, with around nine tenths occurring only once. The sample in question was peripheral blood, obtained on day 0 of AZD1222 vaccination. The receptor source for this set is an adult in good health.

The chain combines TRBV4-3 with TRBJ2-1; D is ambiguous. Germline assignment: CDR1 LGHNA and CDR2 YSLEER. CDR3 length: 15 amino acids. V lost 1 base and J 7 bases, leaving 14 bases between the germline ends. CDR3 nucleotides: TGCGCCAGCAGCCAAGTCGGTCAGGATATGAATGAGCAGTTCTTC. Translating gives CASSQVGQDMNEQFF.

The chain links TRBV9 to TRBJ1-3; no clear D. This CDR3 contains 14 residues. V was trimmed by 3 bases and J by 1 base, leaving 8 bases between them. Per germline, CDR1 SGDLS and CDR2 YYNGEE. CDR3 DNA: TGTGCCAGCAGCGCAACAGAGTCTGGAAACACCATATATTTT. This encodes CASSATESGNTIYF.

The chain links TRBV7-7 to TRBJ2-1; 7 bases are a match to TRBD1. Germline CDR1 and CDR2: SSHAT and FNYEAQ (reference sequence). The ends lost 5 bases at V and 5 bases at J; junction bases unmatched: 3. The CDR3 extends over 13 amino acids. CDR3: CASSLDRDNEQFF. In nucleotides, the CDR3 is TGTGCCAGCAGCCTCGACAGGGACAATGAGCAGTTCTTC.

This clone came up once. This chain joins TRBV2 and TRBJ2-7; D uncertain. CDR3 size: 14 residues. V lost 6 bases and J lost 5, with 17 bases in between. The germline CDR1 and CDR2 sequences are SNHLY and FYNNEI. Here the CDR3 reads CASRAEALGHEQYF. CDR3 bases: TGTGCCAGCAGGGCCGAGGCTTTGGGTCACGAGCAGTACTTC.

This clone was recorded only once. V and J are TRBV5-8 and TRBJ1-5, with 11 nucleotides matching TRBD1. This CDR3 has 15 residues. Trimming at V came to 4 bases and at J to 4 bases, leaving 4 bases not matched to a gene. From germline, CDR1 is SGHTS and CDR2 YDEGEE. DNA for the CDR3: TGTGCCAGCAGCCCTGGGACAGGGGGGAATCAGCCCCAGCATTTT. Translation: CASSPGTGGNQPQHF.

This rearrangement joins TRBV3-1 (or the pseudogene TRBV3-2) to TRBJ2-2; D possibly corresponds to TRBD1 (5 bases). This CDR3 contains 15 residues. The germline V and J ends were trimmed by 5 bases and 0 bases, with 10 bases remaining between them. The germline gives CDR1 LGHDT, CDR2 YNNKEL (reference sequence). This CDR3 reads CASSKRTTNTGELFF. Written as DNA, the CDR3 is TGTGCCAGCAGCAAAAGGACAACGAACACCGGGGAGCTGTTTTTT.

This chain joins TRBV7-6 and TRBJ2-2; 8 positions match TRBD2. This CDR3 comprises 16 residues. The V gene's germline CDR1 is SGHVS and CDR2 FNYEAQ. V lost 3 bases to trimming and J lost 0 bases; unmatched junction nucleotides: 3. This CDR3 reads CASSLTTSANTGELFF. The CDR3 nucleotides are TGTGCCAGCAGCTTGACGACTAGCGCGAACACCGGGGAGCTGTTTTTT.

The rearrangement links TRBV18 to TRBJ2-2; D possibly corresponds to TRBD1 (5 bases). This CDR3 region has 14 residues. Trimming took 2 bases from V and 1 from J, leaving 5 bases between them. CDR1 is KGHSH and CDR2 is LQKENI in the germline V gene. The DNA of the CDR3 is TGTGCCAGCTCACCAACAGGGAACACCGGGGAGCTGTTTTTT. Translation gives CASSPTGNTGELFF. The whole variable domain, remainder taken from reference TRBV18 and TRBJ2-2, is NAGVMQNPRHLVRRRGQEARLRCSPMKGHSHVYWYRQLPEEGLKFMVYLQKENIIDESGMPKERFSAEFPKEGPSILRIQQVVRGDSAAYFCASSPTGNTGELFFGEGSRLTVL.

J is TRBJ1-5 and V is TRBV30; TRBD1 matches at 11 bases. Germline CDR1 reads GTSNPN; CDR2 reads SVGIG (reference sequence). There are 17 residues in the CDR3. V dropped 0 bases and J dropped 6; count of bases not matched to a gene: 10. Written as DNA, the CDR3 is TGTGCCTGGAGTGTCCGCCCCGGGACAGGGGGAGGTCAGCCCCAGCATTTT. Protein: CAWSVRPGTGGGQPQHF.

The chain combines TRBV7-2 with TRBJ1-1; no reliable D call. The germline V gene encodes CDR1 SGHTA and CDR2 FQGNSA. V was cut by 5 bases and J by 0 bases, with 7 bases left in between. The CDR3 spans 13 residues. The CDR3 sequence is CASSQYMNTEAFF. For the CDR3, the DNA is TGTGCCAGCAGCCAGTACATGAACACTGAAGCTTTCTTT.

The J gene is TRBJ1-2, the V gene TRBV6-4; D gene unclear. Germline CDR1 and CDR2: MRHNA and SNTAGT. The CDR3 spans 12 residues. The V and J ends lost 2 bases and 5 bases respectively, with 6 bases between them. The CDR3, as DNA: TGTGCCAGCAGTGACGACAAGTATGGCTACACCTTC. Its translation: CASSDDKYGYTF.

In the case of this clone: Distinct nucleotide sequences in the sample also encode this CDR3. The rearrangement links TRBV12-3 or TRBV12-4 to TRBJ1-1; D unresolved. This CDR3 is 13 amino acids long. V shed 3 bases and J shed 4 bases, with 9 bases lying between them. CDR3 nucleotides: TGTGCCAGCAGTTTGTGGGGTGGCACTGAAGCTTTCTTT. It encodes CASSLWGGTEAFF.

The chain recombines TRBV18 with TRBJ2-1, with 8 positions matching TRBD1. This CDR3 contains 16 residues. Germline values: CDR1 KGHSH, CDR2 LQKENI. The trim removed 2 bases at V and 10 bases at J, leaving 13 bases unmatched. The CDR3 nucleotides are TGTGCCAGCTCACCAGGACCCGACAGGGGTCGATGGGAGCAGTTCTTC. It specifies CASSPGPDRGRWEQFF. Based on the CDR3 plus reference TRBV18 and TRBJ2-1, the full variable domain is NAGVMQNPRHLVRRRGQEARLRCSPMKGHSHVYWYRQLPEEGLKFMVYLQKENIIDESGMPKERFSAEFPKEGPSILRIQQVVRGDSAAYFCASSPGPDRGRWEQFFGPGTRLTVL.